Below, one T cell receptor (beta chain) is given with its context. Its specificity is not known. Trimming took 4 bases from V and 7 from J, leaving 7 bases between them. The V gene's germline CDR1 is DFQATT and CDR2 SNEGSKA (reference sequence). The CDR3 consists of 11 residues. The source of the sample is a study of Ad26.COV2.S vaccination and SARS-CoV-2 variants. Study-wide findings and caveats: Participants given vaccine showed non-spike TCR breadth similar to that of placebo recipients. An underestimation of total T cell responses may have resulted from the TCR breadth and depth analyses. There was reportedly substantial breadth in spike-specific CD8+ and CD4+ T cell responses after vaccination.

TCRdb keeps only in-frame clones here, not all; method: immunoSEQ multiplex PCR. The sample includes some 190,000 clones, 70% to 90% of them seen just once. This TCR derives from a human donor who had recovered from COVID-19. The V gene is TRBV20-1, the J gene TRBJ2-2; no reliable D call. The material was peripheral blood, obtained after recovery from COVID-19. CDR3 loop: CSATFGGELFF. For the CDR3, the DNA is TGCAGTGCTACATTCGGCGGGGAGCTGTTTTTT.